Listed below are T cell receptor beta chains from one sample, sequenced in a study of blood T cell repertoires in COVID-19. Data came from immunoSEQ multiplex PCR; TCRdb stores just in-frame clones and leaves some out. The table has hundreds of thousands of clones, 70% to 90% seen once; the top ten hold approximately 0.7%. Input material: peripheral blood. These TCRs come from a man aged 40-50 years with acute or convalescent COVID-19. Each CDR3 is given with its conserved first and last residue. Each record gives: D gene, V gene, J gene, clone size, CDR3 DNA, CDR3 protein. The D gene is left open where the match is weak. Rows give clone size only sometimes, using once, few, many, or a class for an expanded clone.

>TRBD1|TRBV5-1|TRBJ2-7|NA
TGCGCCAGCAACTACCAGGGGGCACGAGAGCAGTACTTC
CASNYQGAREQYF
>NA|TRBV3-1/TRBV3-2|TRBJ2-3|NA
TGTGCCAGCAGCCTCTCCGCAGGGTGGGATACGCAGTATTTT
CASSLSAGWDTQYF
>TRBD1|TRBV3-1/TRBV3-2|TRBJ1-1|few
TGTGCCAGCAGCCAGGACAGGGCTCTCACTGAAGCTTTCTTT
CASSQDRALTEAFF
>TRBD1|TRBV27|TRBJ1-2|NA
TGTGCCAGCAGTTTTGGGACAGGGGGCTATGATGGCTACACCTTC
CASSFGTGGYDGYTF
>TRBD2|TRBV5-5|TRBJ2-5|NA
TGTGCCAGCAGCTTGCCTAGCGGGGGGGAGACCCAGTACTTC
CASSLPSGGETQYF
>NA|TRBV9|TRBJ2-3|NA
TGTGCCAGCAGCGTTACAGGTAGCACAGATACGCAGTATTTT
CASSVTGSTDTQYF
>NA|TRBV14|TRBJ2-1|NA
TGTGCCAGCAGCAGCCCATATGAGCAGTTCTTC
CASSSPYEQFF
>NA|TRBV13|TRBJ1-5|few
TGTGCCAGCAGCCCACAGGGTAGCAATCAGCCCCAGCATTTT
CASSPQGSNQPQHF
>NA|TRBV30|TRBJ2-7|NA
TGTGCCTGGAACCCCAGCGGCTACGAGCAGTACTTC
CAWNPSGYEQYF
>NA|TRBV5-1|TRBJ2-2|NA
TGCGCCAGCAGCTTAGAAACAGGCGCCCTCACCGGGGAGCTGTTTTTT
CASSLETGALTGELFF
>NA|TRBV6-5|TRBJ2-3|NA
TGTGCCAGCAGTTACTCGAACTCAGATACGCAGTATTTT
CASSYSNSDTQYF
>TRBD2|TRBV3-1/TRBV3-2|TRBJ2-7|NA
TGTGCCAGCAGACAAGAGGCGGCGGGAGATGTGACGCAGTACTTC
CASRQEAAGDVTQYF
>NA|TRBV19|TRBJ1-6|once
TGTGCCAGTAGTATAGTCCAGGGCCAACTCGGTTCACCCCTCCACTTT
CASSIVQGQLGSPLHF
>TRBD1|TRBV13|TRBJ1-4|once
TGTGCCAGCAGCTTGGCCGGGACAGGGGACGAAAAACTGTTTTTT
CASSLAGTGDEKLFF
>TRBD1|TRBV19|TRBJ2-2|NA
TGTGCCAGTAGTATGTCCCCGGGACAGGGGGGCACCGGGGAGCTGTTTTTT
CASSMSPGQGGTGELFF
>TRBD2|TRBV7-7|TRBJ2-5|NA
TGTGCTAGCAGCTCCCGCGGGAGCGGGAGCTTCCAAGAGACCCAGTACTTC
CASSSRGSGSFQETQYF
>NA|TRBV27|TRBJ2-7|NA
TGTGCCAGCAGTTTAGTTGGCAGAACCTACGAGCAGTACTTC
CASSLVGRTYEQYF
>TRBD1|TRBV28|TRBJ1-1|once
TGTGCCAGCAGTTTAGGACAGGGTGGGACTGAAGCTTTCTTT
CASSLGQGGTEAFF
>NA|TRBV19|TRBJ1-1|NA
TGTGCCAGTAGTATAGCAACGGGGAGTACTGAAGCTTTCTTT
CASSIATGSTEAFF
>TRBD1|TRBV18|TRBJ1-1|once
TGTGCCAGCTCTCCCACAGGGGGAACTGAAGCTTTCTTT
CASSPTGGTEAFF
>TRBD1|TRBV5-1|TRBJ2-7|few
TGCGCCAGCAGCCGGTGGACAGGGGCCCAAGGGAACGAGCAGTACTTC
CASSRWTGAQGNEQYF
>NA|TRBV6-5|TRBJ1-3|NA
TGTGCCAGCAGGGACACCAGCTCTGGAAACACCATATATTTT
CASRDTSSGNTIYF
>NA|TRBV5-4|TRBJ2-2|few
TGTGCCAGCAGCCCCTCCCTTATGGGGGAGCTGTTTTTT
CASSPSLMGELFF
>NA|TRBV5-1|TRBJ2-2|NA
TGCGCCAGCAGCTTTCAGGGGACCGCGGACACCGGGGAGCTGTTTTTT
CASSFQGTADTGELFF
>NA|TRBV5-1|TRBJ2-5|NA
TGCGCCAGCAGCTTGGAAGCACAGGGCGACGTGGAGACCCAGTACTTC
CASSLEAQGDVETQYF
>TRBD1|TRBV7-6|TRBJ1-5|NA
TGTGCCAGCAGCCTACGACAGGGAAATCAGCCCCAGCATTTT
CASSLRQGNQPQHF
>TRBD2|TRBV7-3|TRBJ2-1|NA
TGTGCCAGCAGGCCTCCGGGACTAGCGGGAACCTATGAGCAGTTCTTC
CASRPPGLAGTYEQFF
>TRBD1|TRBV29-1|TRBJ2-2|once
TGCAGCGTTATACCGGGACAGGGTGACACCGGGGAGCTGTTTTTT
CSVIPGQGDTGELFF
>TRBD1|TRBV6-5|TRBJ1-2|once
TGTGCCAGCAGTTACTACAGGACAGGCCACTATGGCTACACCTTC
CASSYYRTGHYGYTF
>TRBD1|TRBV7-9|TRBJ2-2|NA
TGTGCCAGCAGCCGCGGACAGGGCGGACAAGGCGGGGAGCTGTTTTTT
CASSRGQGGQGGELFF
>TRBD1|TRBV6-6|TRBJ2-7|few
TGTGCCAGTCGGGAACCGGGACAGGGGCAGAACGAGCAGTACTTC
CASREPGQGQNEQYF
>NA|TRBV18|TRBJ1-1|NA
TGTGCCAGCTCACCACTAGGGGCCACTGAAGCTTTCTTT
CASSPLGATEAFF
>TRBD1|TRBV18|TRBJ1-1|NA
TGTGCCAGCTCACTGGGACAGGGGGACACTGAAGCTTTCTTT
CASSLGQGDTEAFF
>TRBD1|TRBV4-1|TRBJ2-7|many
TGCGCCAGCAGCCGGGACAGGGGGATCGAGCAGTACTTC
CASSRDRGIEQYF
>TRBD1|TRBV5-4|TRBJ1-3|NA
TGTGCCAGCAGCCTGGGACAGGGGGCGCTTGGAAACACCATATATTTT
CASSLGQGALGNTIYF
>NA|TRBV29-1|TRBJ1-1|NA
TGCAGCGTAGCCAACAGGAGGAACACTGAAGCTTTCTTT
CSVANRRNTEAFF
>NA|TRBV6-5|TRBJ2-7|NA
TGTGCCAGCAGTTACCAGGCCCCCTACGAGCAGTACTTC
CASSYQAPYEQYF
>TRBD1|TRBV10-3|TRBJ1-1|NA
TGTGCCATCAGAACAGGGGTTGTGACTGAAGCTTTCTTT
CAIRTGVVTEAFF
>TRBD1|TRBV6-5|TRBJ2-7|NA
TGTGCCAGCAGACTAGACAGGGAAGCCTACGAGCAGTACTTC
CASRLDREAYEQYF